This TCR beta chain was recovered during a study of type 1 regulatory T cells. About the research overall: T-allo10 is a Tr1-enriched, alloantigen-specific CD4 T cell product made in vitro.

CDR1 DFQATT and CDR2 SNEGSKA come from the germline V gene (reference sequence). This CDR3 has 15 residues. V dropped 1 base and J dropped 4; count of bases not matched to a gene: 6. TCRdb reanalysed the reads using MiXCR and keeps one entry per CDR3 protein. The table records about 42,000 distinct CDR3 sequences, 12% of them present only once. This clonotype was seen repeatedly, ten times or more. Its specificity is unknown. This chain connects TRBV20-1 to TRBJ2-1, with 8 bases aligning to TRBD1. The origin of this receptor is a human donor in good health. Sequencing used cultured non-Tr1 T cells, either the whole culture or a sorted T cell fraction (not recorded which). DNA for the CDR3: TGCAGTGCTAGAGCAGGGGGCGGGTTGTACAATGAGCAGTTCTTC. Protein product: CSARAGGGLYNEQFF.